This T cell receptor (beta chain) was profiled in a study of graft-versus-host responses after intestinal transplantation. Study overall: Recipients were all induced with anti-thymocyte globulin, then given tacrolimus and steroids for 2 to 3 years. Broader study findings: Some GvH clones appeared in ileal mucosa or blood before recipient bone marrow. Early post-transplant falls in HvG clones accompanied the peak levels of circulating GvH clones. Where graft-donor T cell macrochimerism was present, patients had high graft-versus-host to host-versus-graft clonal ratios in allografts.

This clone was seen just once. Its antigen is unknown. Profiling relied on immunoSEQ multiplex PCR, and the TCRdb table lists in-frame clones only, not all of them. Seen here are almost 40,000 clones, nearly 95% observed once, and the top ten hold 0.22%. The origin of this receptor is a human donor who was the organ donor for an intestinal transplant. This specimen was unstimulated CD8+ T cells sorted from spleen or lymph node cells, taken before transplant.

CDR3 amino acids: CASSLGQGGTGELFF. CDR3 coding DNA: TGTGCCAGCAGTTTAGGACAGGGTGGCACCGGGGAGCTGTTTTTT. The chain joins TRBV27 to TRBJ2-2; 8 bases fit TRBD1. The CDR3 is 15 residues long. Trimming removed 2 bases from V and 4 bases from J; junction bases left unmatched: 3. CDR1 is MNHEY, CDR2 SMNVEV, per germline (reference sequence).